One sample yielded the 21 T cell receptor beta chains listed below, sequenced in a study of control samples from healthy donors and cancer patients. Libraries were prepared by immunoSEQ multiplex PCR; TCRdb keeps only in-frame clonotypes and omits some of them. The table lists about 160,000 clones, over 85% of them singletons. Material for sequencing was blood. These receptors came from a man aged 30 to 39 in good health.

The V and J genes are TRBV24-1 and TRBJ1-2, with TRBD1 identical over 8 bases. The length of the CDR3 is 14 residues. Unmatched junction bases numbered 4, after V lost 4 bases and J lost 4 bases. Germline V CDR1 and CDR2: KGHDR, SFDVKD. CDR3 protein: CATSERTGSYGYTF. The DNA for the CDR3 is TGTGCCACCAGTGAACGGACAGGGAGCTATGGCTACACCTTC.

The J gene is TRBJ2-7, the V gene TRBV5-1; D is unresolved. CDR3 length equals 11 residues. Trimming stripped 3 bases from V and 3 bases from J, with 4 bases between. Germline CDR1 SGHRS, CDR2 YFSETQ. In DNA form, the CDR3 reads TGCGCCAGCAGCTCGATCTACGAGCAGTACTTC. Translated: CASSSIYEQYF.

The J gene is TRBJ2-1, the V gene TRBV28; the match to TRBD2 covers 10 bases. The J segment lost 7 bases and the V segment lost 3 bases, leaving 9 bases of the junction unmatched. Per the germline V gene, CDR1 is MDHEN and CDR2 is SYDVKM. The CDR3 contains 16 residues. The CDR3 reads CASSLTIAGGHNEQFF. CDR3 bases: TGTGCCAGCAGTTTGACAATAGCGGGAGGTCATAATGAGCAGTTCTTC. The full variable domain, rest sourced from reference TRBV28 and TRBJ2-1, is DVKVTQSSRYLVKRTGEKVFLECVQDMDHENMFWYRQDPGLGLRLIYFSYDVKMKEKGDIPEGYSVSREKKERFSLILESASTNQTSMYLCASSLTIAGGHNEQFFGPGTRLTVL.

The V gene is TRBV10-3, the J gene TRBJ1-4; D might be TRBD1 (5 bases). Trimming removed 6 bases at V and 7 bases at J, with 21 bases between. The CDR3 is 16 residues long. Germline CDR1 reads ENHRY; CDR2 reads SYGVKD. In DNA, the CDR3 is TGTGCCATCAGCCCGACTGAATCCGGGGCGGGTGAAAAACTGTTTTTT. It codes for CAISPTESGAGEKLFF.

The rearrangement joins TRBV3-1 (or the pseudogene TRBV3-2) to TRBJ1-6; possibly TRBD1 for D (5 bases). The CDR3 has 15 amino acids. V was clipped by 5 bases and J by 6 bases, with 14 bases between them. Looked up from germline, CDR1 is LGHDT and CDR2 is YNNKEL (reference sequence). Written as DNA, the CDR3 is TGTGCCAGCAGCGATAAACAGGTCCTTAATTCACCCCTCCACTTT. Translated: CASSDKQVLNSPLHF.

The chain joins TRBV28 to TRBJ1-1, with 7 positions matching TRBD1. This CDR3 comprises 15 residues. The junction had 6 bases not matched to a gene; V was cut back by 2 bases and J by 3 bases. Germline CDR1 reads MDHEN; CDR2 reads SYDVKM. CDR3 in amino acids: CASSLEKGADTEAFF. As DNA, the CDR3 is TGTGCCAGCAGTTTAGAAAAGGGGGCGGACACTGAAGCTTTCTTT.

The rearrangement links TRBV19 to TRBJ2-2; tentatively, D is TRBD1 (6 bases). The CDR3 totals 13 residues. Trimming pared 3 bases from V and 7 bases from J, leaving 9 bases between. Looked up from germline, CDR1 is LNHDA and CDR2 is SQIVND (reference sequence). CDR3 sequence reads: CASSIRGYGELFF. CDR3 coding DNA: TGTGCCAGTAGTATTAGGGGGTACGGGGAGCTGTTTTTT.

The rearrangement uses TRBV19 and TRBJ1-2; 9 bases map to TRBD1. Germline V CDR1 and CDR2: LNHDA, SQIVND (reference sequence). V lost 5 bases and J lost 4; bases outside the gene matches: 8. This CDR3 has 15 residues. The CDR3 reads CASSPSGTGLYGYTF. For the CDR3, the DNA is TGTGCCAGTAGTCCTTCCGGGACAGGGCTCTATGGCTACACCTTC.

This chain joins TRBV24-1 and TRBJ2-3; TRBD2 agrees at 8 bases. There are 13 residues in the CDR3. J was trimmed by 14 bases and V by 4 bases; bases with no gene match: 10. Germline lookup yields CDR1 KGHDR and CDR2 SFDVKD. The CDR3 loop is CATSDSGTRSPYF. Here the CDR3 DNA reads TGTGCCACCAGTGACTCCGGGACTAGATCACCGTATTTT.

The gene calls are TRBV4-1 and TRBJ1-1, with unresolved D. Trimming left V 0 bases short and J 1 base short, with 9 bases between. The CDR3 is made up of 15 amino acids. CDR1 is MGHRA and CDR2 is YSYEKL in the germline V gene. For the CDR3, the DNA is TGCGCCAGCAGCCAAGATAGGCTGTCGAACACTGAAGCTTTCTTT. It is translated as CASSQDRLSNTEAFF.

This chain connects TRBV5-6 to TRBJ1-5; D is unresolved. Germline values: CDR1 SGHDT, CDR2 YYEEEE. This CDR3 has 12 amino acids. Trimming removed 0 bases at V and 6 bases at J, with 4 bases between. CDR3 region: CASSLAGQPQHF. The CDR3 DNA reads TGTGCCAGCAGCTTGGCCGGTCAGCCCCAGCATTTT. Complete variable domain (other parts from reference TRBV5-6 and TRBJ1-5): DAGVTQSPTHLIKTRGQQVTLRCSPKSGHDTVSWYQQALGQGPQFIFQYYEEEERQRGNFPDRFSGHQFPNYSSELNVNALLLGDSALYLCASSLAGQPQHFGDGTRLSIL.

The genes are TRBV13 and TRBJ2-7; D remains ambiguous. This CDR3 region has 14 residues. Trimming pared 0 bases from V and 2 bases from J, leaving 8 bases between. CDR1 and CDR2 from the germline V gene are PRHDT and FYEKMQ (reference sequence). In DNA, the CDR3 is TGTGCCAGCAGCTTAGGCGGGCAGACCTACGAGCAGTACTTC. The encoded protein is CASSLGGQTYEQYF.

This chain links TRBV3-1 (or the pseudogene TRBV3-2) with TRBJ2-5; possibly TRBD1 for D (5 bases). The V gene lost 1 base and the J gene lost 0 bases, with 9 bases spanning the gap. CDR3 length equals 15 residues. Germline assignment: CDR1 LGHDT and CDR2 YNNKEL (reference sequence). CDR3 region: CASSQGGGDQETQYF. The CDR3 DNA follows: TGTGCCAGCAGCCAAGGGGGCGGTGACCAAGAGACCCAGTACTTC.

In regard to this clone: The same CDR3 can be traced to other DNA sequences in this sample. The gene calls are TRBV5-1 and TRBJ2-3; possibly TRBD1 for D (6 bases). The CDR3 runs to 15 residues. Looked up from germline, CDR1 is SGHRS and CDR2 is YFSETQ. V lost 5 bases and J lost 0, with 13 bases in between. CDR3 nucleotide sequence: TGCGCCAGCAGTGAGGGACATGCTAGCACAGATACGCAGTATTTT. Protein sequence: CASSEGHASTDTQYF.

The V and J genes are TRBV11-3 and TRBJ1-6; weak D call: TRBD1 (5 bases). The CDR3 is 13 amino acids. Between the trimmed V and J ends, which lost 8 bases and 9 bases, there was a span of 14 bases. Germline V CDR1 and CDR2: SGHNT, YENEEA. The CDR3: CASSRGGSSPLHF. CDR3 DNA: TGTGCCAGCTCCCGGGGGGGGAGTTCACCCCTCCACTTT.

This rearrangement joins TRBV7-9 to TRBJ2-1, with TRBD2 matching over 7 bases. The junction had 5 bases not matched to a gene; V was cut back by 2 bases and J by 7 bases. The CDR3 contains 14 residues. CDR1 is SEHNR and CDR2 is FQNEAQ in the germline V gene (reference sequence). The CDR3 region has the DNA TGTGCCAGCAGCTTAAGCAGCGGGGCGAATGAGCAGTTCTTC. This sequence encodes CASSLSSGANEQFF.

This chain uses TRBV6-5 with TRBJ1-3, with D possibly matching TRBD1 (6 bases). The germline CDR1 and CDR2 sequences are MNHEY and SVGAGI. CDR3 length: 15 residues. With 6 bases removed from V and 6 bases from J, the gap between germline ends came to 18 bases. The CDR3 DNA sequence: TGTGCCAGCAGCCTCGGGGGGCCTAGGGAAAACACCATATATTTT. This translates into CASSLGGPRENTIYF.

The chain uses TRBV5-1 and TRBJ2-5; 12 nucleotides align to TRBD1. Germline V CDR1 and CDR2: SGHRS, YFSETQ. The CDR3 has 16 residues. V lost 0 bases and J lost 3; bases outside the gene matches: 3. The CDR3: CASSLGDRGRKETQYF. The CDR3, as DNA: TGCGCCAGCAGCTTGGGGGACAGGGGGCGCAAAGAGACCCAGTACTTC.

The genes are TRBV6-5 and TRBJ1-1; D might be TRBD1 (5 bases). The germline V and J ends were trimmed by 6 bases and 1 base, with 12 bases remaining between them. CDR1 is MNHEY and CDR2 is SVGAGI in the germline V gene. The CDR3 totals 14 residues. CDR3 DNA sequence: TGTGCCAGCAGGGCAGGGTTGTCGAACACTGAAGCTTTCTTT. Translating gives CASRAGLSNTEAFF.

The V and J genes are TRBV19 and TRBJ2-5; D might be TRBD1 (5 bases). There are 12 residues in the CDR3. Germline lookup yields CDR1 LNHDA and CDR2 SQIVND (reference sequence). Between the trimmed V and J ends, which lost 7 bases and 5 bases, there was a span of 11 bases. CDR3 residues: CASKGFLETQYF. CDR3 in DNA: TGTGCCAGTAAGGGGTTCCTGGAGACCCAGTACTTC.

The V and J genes are TRBV5-1 and TRBJ2-2; 7 bases map to TRBD2. The length of the CDR3 is 14 residues. The germline V gene has CDR1 SGHRS and CDR2 YFSETQ. Trimming took 6 bases from V and 0 from J; bases not matched to a gene: 2. For the CDR3, the DNA is TGCGCCAGCACCGGGACTACGAACACCGGGGAGCTGTTTTTT. Residues: CASTGTTNTGELFF.